This TCR beta chain was recorded in a study of blood T cell repertoires in COVID-19. Study in general: The United States, Italy and Spain supplied acute and convalescent COVID-19 samples.

The CDR3 covers 14 residues. V lost 4 bases to trimming and J lost 0 bases, with 8 bases between them. Per germline, CDR1 MRHNA and CDR2 SNTAGT. The assay was immunoSEQ multiplex PCR, and TCRdb's table has in-frame clones only and misses some. The sample lists some 100,000 clones, about 89% occurring once. The rearrangement uses TRBV6-4 and TRBJ2-3; possible D gene TRBD1, 6 bases. Sequencing was done on a sample of peripheral blood. This TCR came from a man aged 45 to 65 with active COVID-19. The CDR3 region has the DNA TGTGCCAGCAGTGTTCAGGGGAGCACAGATACGCAGTATTTT. Translating it yields CASSVQGSTDTQYF.